This record covers a single TCR beta chain. Its antigen is not identified. These data are taken from a study of shared clonotypes between healthy human individuals. Method: immunoSEQ multiplex PCR; TCRdb's copy keeps in-frame clones and lacks some. This sample has roughly 330,000 clones, with around 67% found just once. The V gene end was trimmed by 4 bases and the J gene end by 6 bases; junction bases not matched to a gene: 4. Germline V gene lookup returns CDR1 SGHRS and CDR2 YFSETQ. The CDR3 is 15 amino acids. General study findings and limits: Sorted-subset sequencing was shown by rarefaction to be incomplete despite large depth.

The TCR comes from a man aged 25 to 40 in good health. Source material: memory CD4+ T cells sorted from blood. Subset of the sample: CD45RA-negative fraction. The J gene is TRBJ2-1, the V gene TRBV5-1; 13 bases are a match to TRBD2. The CDR3 region is CASSLGLAGANEQFF. CDR3 DNA: TGCGCCAGCAGCCTAGGACTAGCGGGGGCCAATGAGCAGTTCTTC.